These T cell receptor beta chains were read from a single sample in a study of T cell responses to AZD1222 COVID-19 vaccine. Here immunoSEQ multiplex PCR was the method, and the copy in TCRdb shows in-frame clones only, minus some. The sample has fewer than 200,000 clones, around 90% seen once; the top ten hold approximately 2.5%. Material: peripheral blood, obtained on day 0 of AZD1222 vaccination. The receptors were sampled from an adult in good health. Both conserved end residues are part of each CDR3. The D gene is left open where the match is weak. Not every row has a clone size; where given, it reads once, few, many or a size class.

d_gene	v_gene	j_gene	abundance	CDR3nt	CDR3aa
TRBD1	TRBV19	TRBJ1-1	.	TGTGCCAGTAGTACCTGGGACAGTGGGAACACTGAAGCTTTCTTT	CASSTWDSGNTEAFF
.	TRBV6-5	TRBJ2-1	.	TGTGCCAGCAGTTACTCGCCTAGCTACAATGAGCAGTTCTTC	CASSYSPSYNEQFF
.	TRBV25-1	TRBJ2-5	once	TGTGCCAGCAGTGAATATGAGACCCAGTACTTC	CASSEYETQYF
.	TRBV19	TRBJ1-1	.	TGTGCCAGTAGTTCACGGACGAGGAACACTGAAGCTTTCTTT	CASSSRTRNTEAFF
.	TRBV9	TRBJ2-2	.	TGTGCCAGCAGCGTCCTTAGCGCCACCGGGGAGCTGTTTTTT	CASSVLSATGELFF
.	TRBV4-2	TRBJ2-7	.	TGTGCCAGCAGCCTAGACCTCTCCCGCTCCTACGAGCAGTACTTC	CASSLDLSRSYEQYF
TRBD1	TRBV6-5	TRBJ1-2	.	TGTGCCAGCAGACACAGGACAGGGCCGTTCGGCGGCTACACCTTC	CASRHRTGPFGGYTF
TRBD1	TRBV14	TRBJ1-1	.	TGTGCCAGCAGCGGTTACAGGGGTGGCACTGAAGCTTTCTTT	CASSGYRGGTEAFF
.	TRBV6-5	TRBJ1-1	.	TGTGCCAGCAGTTACCTAACCCCCGGGGACACTGAAGCTTTCTTT	CASSYLTPGDTEAFF
.	TRBV27	TRBJ1-3	once	TGTGCCAGCAGCTTATCGGTGGGGGCTGGAAACACCATATATTTT	CASSLSVGAGNTIYF
.	TRBV7-9	TRBJ1-1	.	TGTGCCAGCAGCCCAGGGATGAACACTGAAGCTTTCTTT	CASSPGMNTEAFF
.	TRBV25-1	TRBJ2-2	once	TGTGCCAGCAGCAGGGGGGTCGTGACCGGGGAGCTGTTTTTT	CASSRGVVTGELFF
.	TRBV11-2	TRBJ2-5	.	TGTGCCAGCAGCTTAGATCCCCCGGAGACCCAGTACTTC	CASSLDPPETQYF
TRBD1	TRBV5-1	TRBJ2-3	.	TGCGCCAGCAGCTTGGCGGTGACAGGGGGCCGATCGAATACGCAGTATTTT	CASSLAVTGGRSNTQYF
.	TRBV10-1	TRBJ2-7	.	TGCGCCAGCAGTGAGAACAGGGCAGGCGAGCAGTACTTC	CASSENRAGEQYF
.	TRBV5-6	TRBJ2-1	once	TGTGCCAGCAGCTCCTACGCACTTGATTACAATGAGCAGTTCTTC	CASSSYALDYNEQFF
.	TRBV19	TRBJ2-7	once	TGTGCCAGTAGTATAGTCGGGGTATCCTACGAGCAGTACTTC	CASSIVGVSYEQYF
.	TRBV6-5	TRBJ1-1	.	TGTGCCAGCAGACAGGGTTGGGACACTGAAGCTTTCTTT	CASRQGWDTEAFF